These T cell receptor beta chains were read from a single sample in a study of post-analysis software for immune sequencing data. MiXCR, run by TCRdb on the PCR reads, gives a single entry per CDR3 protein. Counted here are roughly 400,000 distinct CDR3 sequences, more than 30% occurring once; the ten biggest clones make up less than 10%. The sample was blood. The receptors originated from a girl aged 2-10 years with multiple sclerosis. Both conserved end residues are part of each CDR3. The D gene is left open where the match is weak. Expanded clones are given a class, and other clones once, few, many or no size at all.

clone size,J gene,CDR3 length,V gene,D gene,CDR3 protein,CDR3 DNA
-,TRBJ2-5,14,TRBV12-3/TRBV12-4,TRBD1,CASSASTGVETQYF,TGTGCCAGCAGTGCCTCGACAGGGGTAGAGACCCAGTACTTC
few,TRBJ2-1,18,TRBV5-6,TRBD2,CASSLVQVAGGLYNEQFF,TGTGCCAGCAGCTTGGTCCAGGTAGCGGGGGGCTTATACAATGAGCAGTTCTTC
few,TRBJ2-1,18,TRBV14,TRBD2,CASSPRTSGRAFHNEQFF,TGTGCCAGCAGCCCCCGGACTAGCGGGAGGGCCTTCCACAATGAGCAGTTCTTC
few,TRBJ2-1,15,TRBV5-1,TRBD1,CASSLGQGAWNEQFF,TGCGCCAGCAGCTTAGGACAGGGGGCTTGGAATGAGCAGTTCTTC
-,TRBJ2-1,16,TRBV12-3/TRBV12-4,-,CASSPSYRPAGNEQFF,TGTGCCAGCAGTCCCTCCTATAGACCGGCGGGCAATGAGCAGTTCTTC
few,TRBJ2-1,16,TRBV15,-,CATSRDYPGLINEQFF,TGTGCCACCAGCAGAGATTACCCGGGCTTAATTAATGAGCAGTTCTTC
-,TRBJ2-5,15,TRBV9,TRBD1,CASSVGGDRGKTQYF,TGTGCCAGCAGCGTAGGTGGGGACAGGGGAAAGACCCAGTACTTC
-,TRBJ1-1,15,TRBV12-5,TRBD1,CASGLGTGPNTEAFF,TGTGCTAGTGGTTTGGGGACAGGGCCGAACACTGAAGCTTTCTTT
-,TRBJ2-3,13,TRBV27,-,CASSRRATDTQYF,TGCGCCAGCTCACGGAGGGCCACAGATACGCAGTATTTT
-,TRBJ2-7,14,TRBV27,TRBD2,CASSFGGGHYEQYF,TGTGCCAGCAGTTTCGGGGGGGGACACTACGAGCAGTACTTC
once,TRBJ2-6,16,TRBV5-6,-,CASSWQFPSGANVLTF,TGTGCCAGCAGCTGGCAATTCCCCTCTGGGGCCAACGTCCTGACTTTC
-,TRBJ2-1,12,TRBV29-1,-,CSGRVSGNEQFF,TGCAGCGGCAGGGTTTCGGGCAATGAGCAGTTCTTC
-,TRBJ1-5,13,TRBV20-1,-,CSASGGFNQPQHF,TGCAGTGCTAGTGGGGGATTCAATCAGCCCCAGCATTTT
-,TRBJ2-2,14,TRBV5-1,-,CASSPRGFRTELFF,TGCGCCAGCAGCCCTCGGGGGTTCCGGACGGAGCTGTTTTTT
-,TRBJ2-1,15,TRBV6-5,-,CASSYVQWGSNEQFF,TGTGCCAGCAGTTACGTCCAGTGGGGGTCCAATGAGCAGTTCTTC
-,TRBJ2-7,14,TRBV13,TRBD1,CASSPGTGGHEQYF,TGTGCCAGCAGCCCTGGGACAGGGGGCCACGAGCAGTACTTC
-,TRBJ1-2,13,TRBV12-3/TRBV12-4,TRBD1,CASSGQGGYGYTF,TGTGCCAGCAGTGGACAGGGGGGGTATGGCTACACCTTC
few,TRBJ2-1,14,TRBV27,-,CASSLDTPYNEQFF,TGTGCCAGCAGTTTAGACACACCCTACAATGAGCAGTTCTTC
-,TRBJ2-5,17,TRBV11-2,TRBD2,CASTIRWTSGMKETQYF,TGTGCCAGCACCATTCGTTGGACTAGCGGGATGAAGGAGACCCAGTACTTC
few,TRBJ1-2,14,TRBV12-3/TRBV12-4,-,CASRPGTAPYGYTF,TGTGCCAGCAGACCCGGGACCGCTCCCTATGGCTACACCTTC